These 30 T cell receptor beta chains originate from one sample sequenced in a study of metastatic and nonmetastatic thyroid tumors. Not a single patient had been given any form of treatment at any point before undergoing thyroid surgery. TCRdb re-called clones from the PCR reads using MiXCR. The data hold 25,000 to 35,000 clones, with 16% observed a single time. Sequencing was done on a sample of blood. Every receptor here comes from a female donor with papillary thyroid cancer or a benign thyroid nodule (not recorded which). Some clones in this sample may be carry-over from other donors' samples.

In this sample, this clone turned up many times. The J gene is TRBJ2-1, the V gene TRBV11-2; maybe TRBD2 (7 bases). V was pared by 5 bases and J by 1 base, with 18 bases between. This CDR3 contains 17 residues. Germline-derived CDR1 and CDR2 are SGHAT and FQNNGV. This CDR3 is CASSPGDGGLSYNEQFF. The CDR3 DNA reads as TGTGCCAGCAGCCCCGGCGACGGGGGGCTATCCTACAATGAGCAGTTCTTC.

Judged by abundance, this clone is medium-sized. The chain employs TRBV6-1 and TRBJ1-2, with 8 bases matching TRBD1. The germline V gene encodes CDR1 MNHNS and CDR2 SASEGT. The CDR3 runs to 13 residues. With V trimmed by 5 bases and J by 10 bases, 9 bases remained unmatched. In DNA, the CDR3 is TGTGCCAGCAGTCGGACACAGGGGGATATCTACACCTTC. Translating it yields CASSRTQGDIYTF.

This clone was recorded at least ten times. The genes are TRBV15 and TRBJ1-2; D is ambiguous. The CDR3 consists of 16 residues. With 0 bases removed from V and 2 bases from J, the gap between germline ends came to 13 bases. The germline V gene has CDR1 LNHNV and CDR2 YYDKDF (reference sequence). The CDR3 spells CATSREAFSRNYGYTF. The CDR3 DNA reads as TGTGCCACCAGCAGAGAAGCTTTTTCCCGAAACTATGGCTACACCTTC. The full variable domain, with the rest looked up from reference TRBV15 and TRBJ1-2, is DAMVIQNPRYQVTQFGKPVTLSCSQTLNHNVMYWYQQKSSQAPKLLFHYYDKDFNNEADTPDNFQSRRPNTSFCFLDIRSPGLGDTAMYLCATSREAFSRNYGYTFGSGTRLTVV.

By share, this clone counts as medium-sized. The chain employs TRBV6-5 and TRBJ1-1; TRBD1 is a possible D gene (6 bases). This CDR3 has 14 amino acids. Germline-derived CDR1 and CDR2 are MNHEY and SVGAGI. Trimming took 0 bases from V and 5 from J, leaving 10 bases between them. The DNA of the CDR3 is TGTGCCAGCAGTTACTCGTACAGGGAAACTGAAGCTTTCTTT. This sequence encodes CASSYSYRETEAFF.

This clone came up many times. The DNA for the CDR3 is TGTGCCAGTAGTATCAGCGGGAGTAAGACCCAGTACTTC. It yields the protein CASSISGSKTQYF. The chain is built from TRBV19 and TRBJ2-5; 8 bases are a match to TRBD2. The junction had 3 bases not matched to a gene; V was cut back by 3 bases and J by 6 bases. The CDR3 covers 13 residues. Germline V gives CDR1 LNHDA, CDR2 SQIVND (reference sequence).

This clone ranks as medium-sized (0.01 to 0.1%). The rearrangement links TRBV6-2 or TRBV6-3 to TRBJ1-2; 7 bases agree with TRBD1. V was clipped by 6 bases and J by 2 bases; unmatched bases: 6. The CDR3 totals 14 residues. Germline V gene lookup returns CDR1 MNHEY and CDR2 SVGEGT. The CDR3 DNA sequence: TGTGCCAGCAGGCGAAGCAGGGGGAACTATGGCTACACCTTC. Translated: CASRRSRGNYGYTF.

This clone rates as medium-sized (0.01 to 0.1%). This chain joins TRBV12-3 or TRBV12-4 and TRBJ2-1, with 10 bases matching TRBD2. With 6 bases clipped from V and 6 bases from J, the junction kept 8 bases outside the gene matches. This CDR3 is built from 15 residues. CDR3 DNA: TGTGCCAGCAGCCTCCGAGCGGGAGGGGGCAATGAGCAGTTCTTC. Translating gives CASSLRAGGGNEQFF.

A word on this clone: This may be a read error: a much more frequent sequence differs by one nucleotide. The chain links TRBV5-5 to TRBJ2-1, with TRBD1 matching 8 bases. Trimming cost V 3 bases and J 7 bases; bases outside gene matches: 9. Germline V gives CDR1 SGHKS, CDR2 YYEKEE (reference sequence). The CDR3 runs 15 residues. CDR3 bases: TGTGCCAGCAGCTCGTTAGGACAGGGACGTAATGAGCAGTTCTTC. Its translation: CASSSLGQGRNEQFF. Full variable domain (outside the CDR3, taken from reference TRBV5-5 and TRBJ2-1): DAGVTQSPTHLIKTRGQQVTLRCSPISGHKSVSWYQQVLGQGPQFIFQYYEKEERGRGNFPDRFSARQFPNYSSELNVNALLLGDSALYLCASSSLGQGRNEQFFGPGTRLTVL.

This sequence joins TRBV19 and TRBJ1-1; TRBD1 is a possible D gene (6 bases). The germline V and J ends were trimmed by 5 bases and 1 base, with 17 bases remaining between them. From germline, CDR1 is LNHDA and CDR2 SQIVND (reference sequence). This CDR3 has 16 residues. The CDR3 DNA reads TGTGCCAGTAGTCAGGACGACTCGACAGGGAACACTGAAGCTTTCTTT. As protein: CASSQDDSTGNTEAFF.

The rearrangement uses TRBV18 and TRBJ1-1; D gene ambiguous. CDR1 and CDR2 from the germline V gene are KGHSH and LQKENI. The CDR3 runs to 13 residues. V lost 5 bases and J lost 4, with 11 bases in between. The CDR3 DNA is TGTGCCAGCTCATCGGACCGCCTCACTGAAGCTTTCTTT. This codes for CASSSDRLTEAFF.

This clone has at least ten counts. The genes are TRBV7-2 and TRBJ2-7, with TRBD2 as a possible D gene (5 bases). This CDR3 has 12 residues. Germline CDR1 reads SGHTA; CDR2 reads FQGNSA. Trimming pared 11 bases from V and 1 base from J, leaving 12 bases between. Here the CDR3 DNA reads TGTGCCCTCGAGGGAGAATCCTACGAGCAGTACTTC. Translating gives CALEGESYEQYF.

This clone was detected only a few times. A much bigger clone sits one base away, suggesting this may be a read error. This chain uses TRBV6-1 with TRBJ1-2, with 7 bases identical to TRBD1. Germline V gene data show CDR1 as MNHNS and CDR2 as SASEGT. The CDR3 length is 17 residues. J was trimmed by 2 bases and V by 7 bases; bases with no gene match: 16. The CDR3 DNA is TGTGCCAGCATCCGAGTGGTGTTGACAGGGAGCAACTATGGCTACACCTTC. This encodes CASIRVVLTGSNYGYTF.

Many counts were recorded for this clone. The CDR3, as DNA: TGCGCCAGCAGCCACCTGAATTCACCCCTCCACTTT. This sequence encodes CASSHLNSPLHF. The chain recombines TRBV4-1 with TRBJ1-6; D unresolved. This CDR3 spans 12 amino acids. Germline V gene data show CDR1 as MGHRA and CDR2 as YSYEKL. V was trimmed by 3 bases and J by 7 bases, leaving 4 bases between them.

At least ten counts were recorded for this clone. The chain combines TRBV20-1 with TRBJ2-7; D gene unclear. The CDR3 covers 12 residues. V lost 5 bases and J lost 7, with 15 bases in between. The germline V gene encodes CDR1 DFQATT and CDR2 SNEGSKA (reference sequence). In nucleotides, the CDR3 is TGCAGTGCTTCCAAGGAATCCTTTGAGCAGTACTTC. This encodes CSASKESFEQYF.

This clone was observed many times. The chain recombines TRBV6-1 with TRBJ1-5; possible D gene TRBD1, 6 bases. The germline V gene has CDR1 MNHNS and CDR2 SASEGT. The CDR3 contains 15 residues. V lost 5 bases and J 0 bases, leaving 11 bases between the germline ends. The CDR3 bases are TGTGCCAGCAGTTCAACAGGGAATAGCAATCAGCCCCAGCATTTT. Protein: CASSSTGNSNQPQHF.

This clone has a count of ten or more. The V and J genes are TRBV19 and TRBJ1-5, with TRBD1 identical over 7 bases. V trimming: 4 bases; J trimming: 2 bases; junction bases outside the gene matches: 2. The CDR3 has 14 residues. Germline values: CDR1 LNHDA, CDR2 SQIVND (reference sequence). The CDR3 DNA reads as TGTGCCAGTAGTAACGGACAGGGCAATCAGCCCCAGCATTTT. Translating gives CASSNGQGNQPQHF.

This clone was recorded at least ten times. The chain couples TRBV12-3 or TRBV12-4 to TRBJ1-1; D uncertain. V lost 4 bases and J lost 3, with 15 bases in between. The CDR3 runs 15 residues. CDR3 residues: CASSSWKVRYTEAFF. The CDR3 DNA reads TGTGCCAGCAGTTCTTGGAAGGTTCGTTACACTGAAGCTTTCTTT.

This clone was recorded a few times. It may be a read error: a sequence one base away is much more abundant. This sequence joins TRBV2 and TRBJ1-1, with no clear D. The CDR3 has 13 residues. With 7 bases removed from V and 3 bases from J, the gap between germline ends came to 12 bases. Germline-derived CDR1 and CDR2 are SNHLY and FYNNEI. In DNA form, the CDR3 reads TGTGCCAGCATTGTCGACGGATACACTGAAGCTTTCTTT. Its translation: CASIVDGYTEAFF.

This clone was recorded at least ten times. An end of the junction does not agree with germline; a read error may underlie this. CDR3 sequence reads: CASHRGAGGETRYF. The DNA of the CDR3 is TGTGCCTCTCATAGGGGGGCTGGAGGAGAGACCCGGTACTTC. This chain uses TRBV30 with TRBJ2-5; perhaps D is TRBD1 or TRBD2 (6 bases each). Germline loops: CDR1 GTSNPN, CDR2 SVGIG (reference sequence). The CDR3 is 14 amino acids.

The chain links TRBV3-1 to TRBJ2-5; D not certain. With 6 bases removed from V and 5 bases from J, the gap between germline ends came to 10 bases. CDR3 size: 12 residues. In germline, CDR1 is LGHDT, CDR2 YNNKEL (reference sequence). The CDR3 DNA reads as TGTGCCAGCAGGAATATGTACGAGACCCAGTACTTC. It translates to CASRNMYETQYF.

The sample holds many counts of this clone. V is TRBV5-1 and J is TRBJ1-2; TRBD1 is a possible D gene (6 bases). Germline lookup yields CDR1 SGHRS and CDR2 YFSETQ. The V end lost 4 bases, the J end lost 2 bases, and 9 bases lay between the germline ends. This CDR3 is built from 13 residues. The CDR3, as DNA: TGCGCCAGCAGCCTTGACAGGAACTATGGCTACACCTTC. It encodes CASSLDRNYGYTF.

This clone was detected ten times or more. The V and J genes are TRBV4-1 and TRBJ2-5; weak D call: TRBD2 (6 bases). V lost 2 bases, J lost 5 bases, and 9 bases lay in between. The CDR3 loop spans 13 amino acids. Germline V CDR1 and CDR2: MGHRA, YSYEKL. The CDR3 region is CASSQWRGETQYF. DNA of the CDR3: TGCGCCAGCAGCCAATGGCGGGGTGAGACCCAGTACTTC.

Turning to this clone: This may come from a read error, since a much larger clone is one base off. The V call is TRBV11-1, the J call TRBJ1-3; D uncertain. CDR1 is SGHAT, CDR2 FQDESV, per germline (reference sequence). V lost 0 bases, J lost 0 bases, and 9 bases lay in between. This CDR3 has 16 residues. CDR3 nucleotide sequence: TGTGCCAGCAGCTTAGCCCGACTCACCTCTGGAAACACCATATATTTT. Translated: CASSLARLTSGNTIYF.

By share of the sample, this clone is medium-sized. This rearrangement joins TRBV27 to TRBJ1-2, with 7 nucleotides matching TRBD1. The CDR3 has 13 amino acids. J gave up 6 bases and V 6 bases, and 7 bases lay outside the gene matches. Looked up from germline, CDR1 is MNHEY and CDR2 is SMNVEV (reference sequence). In nucleotides, the CDR3 is TGTGCCAGCAGAAGGGACAGAGGACATGGCTACACCTTC. Protein: CASRRDRGHGYTF.

The chain combines TRBV27 with TRBJ1-4; 7 nucleotides match TRBD1. This CDR3 contains 14 residues. Germline trimming cut 6 bases from V and 15 bases from J; bases unmatched to any gene: 16. Germline CDR1 reads MNHEY; CDR2 reads SMNVEV (reference sequence). The CDR3 protein is CASRRGLTNETMFF. The DNA for the CDR3 is TGTGCCAGCAGGAGGGGGCTTACTAATGAAACAATGTTTTTT.

In this sample, this clone turned up many times. V gene TRBV20-1 combines with J gene TRBJ1-2, with 7 bases that match TRBD1. V gave up 5 bases and J gave up 6 bases; unmatched junction bases: 6. In germline, CDR1 is DFQATT, CDR2 SNEGSKA (reference sequence). The CDR3 runs 12 residues. The CDR3 here is CSAPTGRDGYTF. The CDR3, as DNA: TGCAGTGCTCCGACAGGGAGGGATGGCTACACCTTC.

Ten or more counts support this clone. This rearrangement joins TRBV5-6 to TRBJ2-2; 12 bases line up with TRBD2. The CDR3 contains 17 residues. J lost 5 bases, V lost 2 bases, and 7 bases had no gene match. CDR1 and CDR2 from the germline V gene are SGHDT and YYEEEE. The CDR3 DNA is TGTGCCAGCAGCTTTCTCACCGGGACTAGCGGGACCGGGGAGCTGTTTTTT. Translating gives CASSFLTGTSGTGELFF.

This clone showed up many times. The V gene is TRBV20-1, the J gene TRBJ2-5, with D possibly matching TRBD2 (6 bases). Trimming cost V 6 bases and J 5 bases, with 16 bases left between them. The CDR3 contains 13 residues. CDR1 and CDR2 (germline): DFQATT, SNEGSKA (reference sequence). Here the CDR3 DNA reads TGCAGTGCGCCCGGGGGAGCTTATGAGACCCAGTACTTC. Translation: CSAPGGAYETQYF.

This clone was recorded many times. V gene TRBV15 combines with J gene TRBJ1-5; D not resolved. From germline, CDR1 is LNHNV and CDR2 YYDKDF (reference sequence). The CDR3 loop spans 15 amino acids. The V and J ends lost 0 bases and 9 bases respectively, with 15 bases between them. CDR3 nucleotides: TGTGCCACCAGCAGAGATGGTTCACAGCAGACGCCCCAGCATTTT. This codes for CATSRDGSQQTPQHF.

This clone has just a few counts. This chain links TRBV7-2 with TRBJ1-5; 7 bases map to TRBD1. V shed 7 bases, J shed 3 bases, and the junction held 3 bases outside the gene matches. The CDR3 spans 13 residues. Germline V gene lookup returns CDR1 SGHTA and CDR2 FQGNSA. The CDR3 region is CASKGGVNQPQHF. Written as DNA, the CDR3 is TGTGCCAGCAAAGGGGGCGTCAATCAGCCCCAGCATTTT.